This record concerns one TCR beta chain sequence. As for the donors, each was a healthy bone marrow donor. PCR primers comprised 60 Vbeta and 13 Jbeta primers. TCRdb's table, derived via immunoSEQ multiplex PCR, lists solely in-frame clones and lacks some. The table shows 84,000 or so clones, with 65% to 85% occurring only once. Trimming removed 6 bases from V and 6 bases from J; junction bases left unmatched: 8. The V gene's germline CDR1 is MRHNA and CDR2 SNTAGT. CDR3 size: 16 residues. These data come from a study of cytomegalovirus exposure and HLA in healthy donors. The receptor's source is a woman aged 45-60 years in good health and CMV-seronegative. The sample comprised PBMCs. The chain combines TRBV6-4 with TRBJ2-1; 13 bases agree with TRBD2. CDR3 residues: CASSPTGLAGVNEQFF. CDR3 coding DNA: TGTGCCAGCAGCCCCACCGGACTAGCGGGGGTCAATGAGCAGTTCTTC.